This is a list of T cell receptor beta chains from one sample in a study of CD8 T cells in ankylosing spondylitis. TCRdb called the 5' RACE reads again in MiXCR, with one record for every CDR3 protein. Of a few hundred thousand distinct CDR3 sequences detected, approximately 20% appear once; the ten largest clones hold about a sixth. Sequencing used blood, either unsorted or a sorted T cell fraction (not recorded which). The receptors come from a male donor with ankylosing spondylitis. Both conserved end residues are part of each CDR3. The D gene is left open where the match is weak. Expanded clones are given a class, and other clones once, few, many or no size at all.

TRBJ2-7 | TRBD1 | NA | TRBV5-1 | TGCGCCAGCAGCAAGGACAGGGTGGGGGAGCAGTACTTC | CASSKDRVGEQYF
TRBJ1-6 | NA | NA | TRBV5-1 | TGCGCCAGCAGCACATCAGGTTTCACCTATAATTCACCCCTCCACTTT | CASSTSGFTYNSPLHF
TRBJ2-1 | TRBD1 | few | TRBV29-1 | TGCAGCGTTTGGAGGACAGGGGGCAATGAGCAGTTCTTC | CSVWRTGGNEQFF
TRBJ2-6 | NA | many | TRBV28 | TGTGCCAGCAGATCACAAAGCTCTGGGGCCAACGTCCTGACTTTC | CASRSQSSGANVLTF
TRBJ1-6 | NA | many | TRBV12-3/TRBV12-4 | TGTGCCAGCAGTTTAGGGACGGGTAATTCACCCCTCCACTTT | CASSLGTGNSPLHF
TRBJ2-7 | TRBD1 | few | TRBV5-1 | TGCGCCAGCAGCGGACAGGGGGACGAGCAGTACTTC | CASSGQGDEQYF
TRBJ2-1 | NA | NA | TRBV20-1 | TGCAGTGCTGGGCGGACTGGCAATGAGCAGTTCTTC | CSAGRTGNEQFF
TRBJ1-2 | TRBD1 | NA | TRBV5-1 | TGCGCCACGAGGACAGGGGCTCCAAACTATGGCTACACCTTC | CATRTGAPNYGYTF
TRBJ1-1 | TRBD1 | NA | TRBV12-3/TRBV12-4 | TGTGCCAGCAGAAGAGAGGGGGCGGGGGACACTGAAGCTTTCTTT | CASRREGAGDTEAFF
TRBJ2-7 | NA | NA | TRBV25-1 | TGTGCCAGCAGTGAGCGGCTAGGACACGAGCAGTACTTC | CASSERLGHEQYF
TRBJ2-5 | TRBD1 | NA | TRBV7-2 | TGTGCCAGCAGCTCAACGACAGGGAACTATCAAGAGACCCAGTACTTC | CASSSTTGNYQETQYF
TRBJ2-6 | NA | NA | TRBV11-1 | TGTGCCAGCAGCTACAGACGTACTCAGAAGGGCAACGTCCTGACTTTC | CASSYRRTQKGNVLTF
TRBJ2-3 | NA | NA | TRBV12-5 | TGTGCTAGTGGTTCCCCCCCAGGGGCAAGCACAGATACGCAGTATTTT | CASGSPPGASTDTQYF
TRBJ1-1 | NA | few | TRBV6-5 | TGTGCCAGCAGTTACTCCACCTCCTTGAACACTGAAGCTTTCTTT | CASSYSTSLNTEAFF
TRBJ2-7 | TRBD1 | few | TRBV30 | TGTGCCTGGAGGTGGGACAGGAATCAGCAGTACTTC | CAWRWDRNQQYF
TRBJ1-5 | NA | few | TRBV20-1 | TGCAGTGCTAGACAAGGGTTGGGGGTCCGCAATCAGCCCCAGCATTTT | CSARQGLGVRNQPQHF
TRBJ1-1 | NA | NA | TRBV20-1 | TGCAGTGCTAGCAGGCGAGGCACTGAAGCTTTCTTT | CSASRRGTEAFF
TRBJ1-6 | NA | NA | TRBV10-3 | TGTGCCATCAATACCGACAGAACGAAGGGGTCACCCCTCCACTTT | CAINTDRTKGSPLHF
TRBJ2-2 | TRBD2 | NA | TRBV27 | TGTGCCAGCAGTTTAGGTGCGGGAGGCCTTGGCACCGGGGAGCTGTTTTTT | CASSLGAGGLGTGELFF
TRBJ1-5 | NA | few | TRBV6-2/TRBV6-3 | TGTGCCAGCAAGGGTCCGGAGGGGCCCCAGCATTTT | CASKGPEGPQHF
TRBJ1-1 | NA | few | TRBV5-6 | TGTGCCAGCAGCTTGGCCGTAGACACTTTCTTT | CASSLAVDTFF
TRBJ1-1 | NA | NA | TRBV28 | TGTGCCAGCGACCGATTAAGGGGGGCGAACACTGAAGCTTTCTTT | CASDRLRGANTEAFF
TRBJ2-1 | NA | NA | TRBV20-1 | TGCAGTGCAAACACAGGGTCCTACAATGAGCAGTTCTTC | CSANTGSYNEQFF
TRBJ2-7 | NA | few | TRBV20-1 | TGCAGTGCTAGGAGCTCAGGGACCCACCGGTACGAGCAGTACTTC | CSARSSGTHRYEQYF
TRBJ2-1 | TRBD2 | NA | TRBV10-3 | TGTGCCATCAGTGAGTGGGGACTAGCGGGTAGGCATGAGCAGTTCTTC | CAISEWGLAGRHEQFF
TRBJ2-3 | NA | NA | TRBV24-1 | TGTGCCACCAGTGATCCGACTAGTTTCCTTTATGATACGCAGTATTTT | CATSDPTSFLYDTQYF
TRBJ1-5 | TRBD1 | NA | TRBV24-1 | TGTGCCACCAGTGATCGGAGGACAGGGGTGAATAGCAATCAGCCCCAGCATTTT | CATSDRRTGVNSNQPQHF
TRBJ2-3 | TRBD2 | NA | TRBV28 | TGTGCCAGCGGATTGCTAGCGGGGGGGGCAGATACGCAGTATTTT | CASGLLAGGADTQYF
TRBJ1-4 | TRBD1 | few | TRBV27 | TGTGCCAGCAGTACGACAGGGGGCTGGGAAAAACTGTTTTTT | CASSTTGGWEKLFF
TRBJ2-3 | NA | NA | TRBV2 | TGTGCCAGCAGTGAAGTGGGTAGCGGTGTCACAGATACGCAGTATTTT | CASSEVGSGVTDTQYF
TRBJ2-1 | NA | few | TRBV20-1 | TGCAGTGCCTTTGAAGCGGCGTTCTCCTACAATGAGCAGTTCTTC | CSAFEAAFSYNEQFF
TRBJ1-2 | NA | NA | TRBV28 | TGTGCCAGCAGTTTTCGATTAGAGAGGAATTGGAGGCGCGGCTACACCTTC | CASSFRLERNWRRGYTF
TRBJ2-2 | TRBD2 | few | TRBV6-2/TRBV6-3 | TGTGCCAGCAGACCGGGACTAGCGGCATTCGCGAACACCGGGGAGCTGTTTTTT | CASRPGLAAFANTGELFF
TRBJ1-2 | NA | NA | TRBV7-8 | TGTGCCAGCAGCACCACCTCCGAAGGAGGCTACACCTTC | CASSTTSEGGYTF
TRBJ2-3 | TRBD1 | NA | TRBV29-1 | TGCAGCGTCCTGACAGGGGGCGGGGGAGATACGCAGTATTTT | CSVLTGGGGDTQYF
TRBJ2-7 | TRBD1 | few | TRBV28 | TGTGCCAGCAGTTCGGGACAGGGTTTCCCTATGCAGTACTTC | CASSSGQGFPMQYF
TRBJ2-5 | NA | few | TRBV10-3 | TGTGCCATCAGTGTGGGGGCTATCAGTCAAGAGACCCAGTACTTC | CAISVGAISQETQYF
TRBJ1-5 | TRBD1 | few | TRBV4-1 | TGCGCCAGCAGCCCCCCGACAGGGGTCGGCGATCAGCCCCAGCATTTT | CASSPPTGVGDQPQHF
TRBJ2-7 | TRBD2 | few | TRBV9 | TGTGCCAGCAGCGTCGGACTAGCGGGCTACGAGCAGTACTTC | CASSVGLAGYEQYF
TRBJ1-4 | TRBD1 | few | TRBV3-1 | TGTGCCAGCAGCTCCAGGGGGCCGGAAGAAAAACTGTTTTTT | CASSSRGPEEKLFF
TRBJ2-3 | TRBD1 | many | TRBV27 | TGTGCCAGCAGCCCCGGGACAGCCACAGATACGCAGTATTTT | CASSPGTATDTQYF
TRBJ2-3 | NA | few | TRBV18 | TGTGCCTCGGACCCCCCCTCTAGCACAGATACGCAGTATTTT | CASDPPSSTDTQYF
TRBJ1-2 | NA | few | TRBV5-6 | TGTGCCAGCAGCTTGGTTGTGAGAGGGAACTATGGCTACACCTTC | CASSLVVRGNYGYTF
TRBJ2-1 | NA | NA | TRBV5-1 | TGCGCCAGCAGGCCACTGGCGGAGGTCCTCTCCTACAATGAGCAGTTCTTC | CASRPLAEVLSYNEQFF
TRBJ2-7 | NA | many | TRBV29-1 | TGCAGCGTTCAACCCGCAGGGGACTACGAGCAGTACTTC | CSVQPAGDYEQYF
TRBJ2-7 | NA | NA | TRBV11-3 | TGTGCCAGCAGCCCACAACCCGACTACGAGCAGTACTTC | CASSPQPDYEQYF
TRBJ2-2 | NA | few | TRBV12-3/TRBV12-4 | TGTGCCAGCGGGGGGCGGGGGTACACCGGGGAGCTGTTTTTT | CASGGRGYTGELFF
TRBJ2-3 | NA | few | TRBV2 | TGTGCCAGCAGTGTGCGGAGGGGTCACACAGATACGCAGTATTTT | CASSVRRGHTDTQYF
TRBJ1-5 | TRBD1 | few | TRBV19 | TGTGCCAGTAGTATAGATGCGACAGGGACCGCTTTGGAGCCCCAGCATTTT | CASSIDATGTALEPQHF
TRBJ2-1 | NA | NA | TRBV20-1 | TGCAGTGCTAGGGTGAGGGGCGGTGAGCAGTTCTTC | CSARVRGGEQFF
TRBJ2-7 | NA | once | TRBV2 | TGTGCCAGCAGCCAGGAGGCGCATAGTCACGAGCAGTACTTC | CASSQEAHSHEQYF